Below are 9 T cell receptor beta chains sequenced from a single sample in a study of graft-versus-host responses after intestinal transplantation. These TCRs are of unknown antigen specificity. Here immunoSEQ multiplex PCR was the method, and the copy in TCRdb shows in-frame clones only, minus some. Of more than 65,000 clones in the sample, about 90% were seen once. The starting material was unstimulated CD8+ T cells sorted from spleen or lymph node cells, obtained before intestinal transplant. The receptors stem from a human donor who received an intestinal transplant.

V is TRBV7-6 and J is TRBJ1-4; D unresolved. V lost 5 bases, J lost 3 bases, and 13 bases lay in between. The CDR3 runs to 15 residues. Per the germline V gene, CDR1 is SGHVS and CDR2 is FNYEAQ. DNA for the CDR3: TGTGCCAGCAGCCTCTCTAGGCAGCCTAATGAAAAACTGTTTTTT. Its protein is CASSLSRQPNEKLFF.

The chain uses TRBV6-5 and TRBJ1-2, with TRBD1 as a possible D gene (5 bases). V gave up 5 bases and J gave up 5 bases, with 15 bases separating them. CDR1 and CDR2 (germline): MNHEY, SVGAGI. The CDR3 runs 14 residues. The CDR3 coding sequence is TGTGCCAGCAGTCACCAGGGAGGCGCATATGGCTACACCTTC. Translating gives CASSHQGGAYGYTF.

The chain is built from TRBV15 and TRBJ2-1, with TRBD2 as a possible D gene (5 bases). Germline loops: CDR1 LNHNV, CDR2 YYDKDF (reference sequence). The CDR3 contains 14 residues. The germline V and J ends were trimmed by 1 base and 8 bases, with 12 bases remaining between them. CDR3 sequence reads: CATSRGYREHEQFF. DNA for the CDR3: TGTGCCACCAGCAGAGGTTATAGGGAGCATGAGCAGTTCTTC.

The chain employs TRBV7-9 and TRBJ2-1, with D possibly being TRBD1 (6 bases). The CDR3 totals 13 residues. The germline V gene encodes CDR1 SEHNR and CDR2 FQNEAQ (reference sequence). The V end lost 5 bases, the J end lost 8 bases, and 13 bases lay between the germline ends. DNA for the CDR3: TGTGCCAGCAGCAAGGGGGTAGGCGATGAGCAGTTCTTC. Protein: CASSKGVGDEQFF.

This chain uses TRBV5-4 with TRBJ2-3; 12 positions match TRBD2. The CDR3 is made up of 15 amino acids. Germline lookup yields CDR1 SGHNT and CDR2 YYREEE (reference sequence). Trimming cost V 5 bases and J 2 bases; bases outside gene matches: 3. The CDR3 loop reads CASRLAGGSTDTQYF. The CDR3 region has the DNA TGTGCCAGCAGACTAGCGGGGGGCTCCACAGATACGCAGTATTTT.

With respect to this clone: The identical CDR3 is also encoded by other nucleotide sequences in the sample. J is TRBJ2-7 and V is TRBV11-2; weak D call: TRBD1 (7 bases). V was clipped by 5 bases and J by 2 bases, with 16 bases between them. From germline, CDR1 is SGHAT and CDR2 FQNNGV. This CDR3 has 15 residues. The CDR3 is CASSLGAGGTYEQYF. The CDR3 nucleotides are TGTGCCAGCAGCCTAGGGGCAGGGGGGACCTACGAGCAGTACTTC.

This clone showed up just once. This chain links TRBV29-1 with TRBJ1-2, with a weak D call TRBD1 (6 bases). The CDR3 is 17 residues long. Germline assignment: CDR1 SQVTM and CDR2 ANQGSEA. Trimming cost V 6 bases and J 4 bases, with 27 bases left between them. CDR3 region: CSVIPGTTSQTPYGYTF. DNA for the CDR3: TGCAGCGTAATTCCAGGGACAACCTCACAAACTCCCTATGGCTACACCTTC.

Notes on this clone: This same CDR3 is encoded by further DNA sequences in the sample. The gene calls are TRBV10-3 and TRBJ1-2; tentatively, D is TRBD1 (6 bases). Germline V gene sequence: CDR1 ENHRY, CDR2 SYGVKD. V lost 0 bases and J 0 bases, leaving 11 bases between the germline ends. The CDR3 totals 16 residues. The CDR3 here is CAISESEDRANYGYTF. The CDR3 DNA follows: TGTGCCATCAGTGAGTCAGAGGACAGAGCTAACTATGGCTACACCTTC.

The chain combines TRBV13 with TRBJ1-1, with TRBD1 matching 7 bases. Trimming removed 5 bases from V and 5 bases from J; junction bases left unmatched: 8. The CDR3 consists of 14 residues. Germline CDR1 reads PRHDT; CDR2 reads FYEKMQ (reference sequence). The CDR3 protein is CASSAGGLVTEAFF. CDR3 nucleotides: TGTGCCAGCAGCGCAGGGGGGCTGGTGACTGAAGCTTTCTTT.